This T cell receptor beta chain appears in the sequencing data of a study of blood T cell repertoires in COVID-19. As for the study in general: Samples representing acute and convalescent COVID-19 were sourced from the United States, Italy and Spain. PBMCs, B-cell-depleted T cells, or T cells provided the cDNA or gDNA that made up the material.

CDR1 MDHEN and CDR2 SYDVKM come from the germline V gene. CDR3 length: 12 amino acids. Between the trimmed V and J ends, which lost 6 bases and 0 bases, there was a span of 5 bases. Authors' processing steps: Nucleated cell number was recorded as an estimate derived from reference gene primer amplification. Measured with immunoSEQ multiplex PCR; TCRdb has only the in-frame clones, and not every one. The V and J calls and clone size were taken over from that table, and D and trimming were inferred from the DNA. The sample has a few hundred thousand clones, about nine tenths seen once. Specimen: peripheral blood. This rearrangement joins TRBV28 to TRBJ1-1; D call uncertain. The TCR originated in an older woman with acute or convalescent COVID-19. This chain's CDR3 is CASRSMNTEAFF. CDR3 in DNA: TGTGCCAGCAGATCCATGAACACTGAAGCTTTCTTT.